This T cell receptor (beta chain) was identified in a study of blood T cell repertoires in COVID-19. Study context: In each case, the material was cDNA or gDNA derived from T cells, B-cell-depleted T cells, or PBMCs.

TCRdb's table, derived via immunoSEQ multiplex PCR, lists solely in-frame clones and lacks some. The sample lists about 8,000 clones, about 80% seen once, with about 32% in the top ten. The V gene's germline CDR1 is SNHLY and CDR2 FYNNEI. The V end lost 4 bases, the J end lost 8 bases, and 15 bases lay between the germline ends. There are 15 residues in the CDR3. Sequenced: peripheral blood. The origin of this receptor is a human donor in a cohort sampled during active COVID-19. The rearrangement links TRBV2 to TRBJ1-6; no firm D call. For the CDR3, the DNA is TGTGCCAGCAGTGGGGAGGGCCTCTCGGATTCACCCCTCCACTTT. Translation gives CASSGEGLSDSPLHF.